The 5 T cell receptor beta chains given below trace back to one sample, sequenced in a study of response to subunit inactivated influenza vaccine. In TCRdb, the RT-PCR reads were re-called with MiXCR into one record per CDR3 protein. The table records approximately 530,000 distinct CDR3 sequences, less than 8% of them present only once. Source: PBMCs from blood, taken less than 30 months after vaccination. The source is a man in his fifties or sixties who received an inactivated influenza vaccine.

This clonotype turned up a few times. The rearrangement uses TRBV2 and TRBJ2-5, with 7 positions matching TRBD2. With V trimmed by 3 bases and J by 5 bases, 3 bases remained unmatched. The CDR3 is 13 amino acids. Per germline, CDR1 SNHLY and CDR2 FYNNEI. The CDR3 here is CASSDGGGETQYF. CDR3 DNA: TGTGCCAGCAGTGATGGGGGGGGTGAGACCCAGTACTTC. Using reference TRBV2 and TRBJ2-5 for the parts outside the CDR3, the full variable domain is EPEVTQTPSHQVTQMGQEVILRCVPISNHLYFYWYRQILGQKVEFLVSFYNNEISEKSEIFDDQFSVERPDGSNFTLKIRSTKLEDSAMYFCASSDGGGETQYFGPGTRLLVL.

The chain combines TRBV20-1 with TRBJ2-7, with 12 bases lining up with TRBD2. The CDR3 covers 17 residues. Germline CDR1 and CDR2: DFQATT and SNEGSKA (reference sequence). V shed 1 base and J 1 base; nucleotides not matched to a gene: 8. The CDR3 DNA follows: TGCAGTGCTAGAGCCACCAGAACTAGCGGGAGGTCCTACGAGCAGTACTTC. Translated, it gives CSARATRTSGRSYEQYF.

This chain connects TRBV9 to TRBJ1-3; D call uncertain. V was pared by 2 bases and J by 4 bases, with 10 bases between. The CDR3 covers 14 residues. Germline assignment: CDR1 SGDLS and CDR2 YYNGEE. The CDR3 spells CASSVDMTGNTIYF. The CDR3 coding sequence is TGTGCCAGCAGCGTCGACATGACCGGAAACACCATATATTTT.

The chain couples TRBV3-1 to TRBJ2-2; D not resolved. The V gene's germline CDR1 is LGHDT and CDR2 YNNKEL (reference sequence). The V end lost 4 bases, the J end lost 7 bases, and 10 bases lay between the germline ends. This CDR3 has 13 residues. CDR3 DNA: TGTGCCAGCAGCCGACGTAGCTTCGGGGAGCTGTTTTTT. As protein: CASSRRSFGELFF. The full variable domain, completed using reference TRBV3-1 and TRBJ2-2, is DTAVSQTPKYLVTQMGNDKSIKCEQNLGHDTMYWYKQDSKKFLKIMFSYNNKELIINETVPNRFSPKSPDKAHLNLHINSLELGDSAVYFCASSRRSFGELFFGEGSRLTVL.

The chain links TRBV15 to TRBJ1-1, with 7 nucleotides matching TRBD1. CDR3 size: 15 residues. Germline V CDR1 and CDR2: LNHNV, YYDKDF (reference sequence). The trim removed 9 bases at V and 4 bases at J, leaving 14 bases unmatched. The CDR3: CATTKDRLLGTEAFF. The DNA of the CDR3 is TGTGCCACTACGAAGGACAGGCTGCTCGGCACTGAAGCTTTCTTT.